A single count supports the clone carrying this T cell receptor (beta chain). Its antigen is not identified. The data are from a study of cytomegalovirus exposure and HLA in healthy donors. PCR used 60 Vbeta primers and 13 Jbeta primers. This table comes from immunoSEQ multiplex PCR, and its TCRdb copy is limited to in-frame clones, with some not included. This sample carries about 140,000 clones, more than 70% of them seen once, and the ten largest clones take around 3.4%. Whole-study findings and limits: The study dropped some indistinguishable V segments, TRBV6-2 and TRBV6-3 among them. Donors belonging to an Asian-associated ancestry cluster reportedly showed fewer N-insertions in productive TCRs than the 666-donor mean, according to what a later analysis found. The classifier was said to identify cytomegalovirus status with high specificity and sensitivity. The authors later found most CMV-associated TCR beta chains appeared HLA-restricted.

The CDR3 is 18 amino acids. Germline CDR1 reads LNHDA; CDR2 reads SQIVND (reference sequence). Trimming took 5 bases from V and 0 from J, leaving 22 bases between them. The genes are TRBV19 and TRBJ1-1; D not certain. Sequences were obtained from PBMCs. The origin of this receptor is a man in his forties or fifties in good health and CMV-seronegative. CDR3 nucleotide sequence: TGTGCCAGTAGTTCCCGATTCTTCCTACATGACATGAACACTGAAGCTTTCTTT. This gives the protein CASSSRFFLHDMNTEAFF.